These 8 T cell receptor beta chains were all obtained from the same sample, sequenced in a study of CD8 T cells in Susac syndrome. Roughly 0.45 to 1 ug RNA was reverse transcribed with random hexamers. TCRdb analysed the immunoSEQ multiplex PCR reads with MiXCR anew, one entry per CDR3 protein. The data hold some 170,000 distinct CDR3 sequences, with around 96% observed a single time. What was sequenced was CD4+ T cells from PBMCs. These receptors originate from a human donor in good health.

As DNA, the CDR3 is TGTGCCTGGAGGGTCCAGCACTCCGGGGGCTCAGCTTTCTTT. Translated: CAWRVQHSGGSAFF. This sequence joins TRBV30 and TRBJ1-1; the D gene is possibly TRBD1 (6 bases). V lost 3 bases, J lost 10 bases, and 21 bases lay in between. Germline CDR1 GTSNPN, CDR2 SVGIG (reference sequence). The CDR3 is 14 residues long. The full variable domain, rest sourced from reference TRBV30 and TRBJ1-1, is SQTIHQWPATLVQPVGSPLSLECTVEGTSNPNLYWYRQAAGRGLQLLFYSVGIGQISSEVPQNLSASRPQDRQFILSSKKLLLSDSGFYLCAWRVQHSGGSAFFGQGTRLTVV.

V gene TRBV24-1 combines with J gene TRBJ2-3, with D maybe TRBD2 (5 bases). The germline gives CDR1 KGHDR, CDR2 SFDVKD. Trimming pared 5 bases from V and 6 bases from J, leaving 5 bases between. This CDR3 comprises 11 residues. The CDR3 here is CATSGGDTQYF. The CDR3 DNA is TGTGCCACCAGTGGAGGGGATACGCAGTATTTT.

The chain combines TRBV29-1 with TRBJ2-7; D may be TRBD1 or TRBD2 (5 bases each). V was cut by 4 bases and J by 3 bases, with 16 bases left in between. This CDR3 is built from 14 residues. Per the germline V gene, CDR1 is SQVTM and CDR2 is ANQGSEA. The CDR3 reads CSVVSRGKYYEQYF. DNA of the CDR3: TGCAGCGTTGTTTCGAGGGGAAAATACTACGAGCAGTACTTC.

This chain connects TRBV5-1 to TRBJ1-6; no firm D call. There are 14 residues in the CDR3. Trimming stripped 7 bases from V and 5 bases from J, with 13 bases between. Per germline, CDR1 SGHRS and CDR2 YFSETQ. The CDR3 region has the DNA TGCGCCAGCCGACGAGGGAACAATAATTCACCCCTCCACTTT. Translating it yields CASRRGNNNSPLHF.

The genes are TRBV30 and TRBJ2-1; 10 bases match TRBD2. This CDR3 is 13 amino acids long. J gave up 4 bases and V 6 bases, and 3 bases lay outside the gene matches. Germline CDR1 is GTSNPN and CDR2 is SVGIG (reference sequence). The CDR3 here is CACTSGAYNEQFF. Written as DNA, the CDR3 is TGTGCCTGTACTAGCGGGGCTTACAATGAGCAGTTCTTC.

The rearrangement uses TRBV29-1 and TRBJ2-1; D is undetermined. CDR1 SQVTM and CDR2 ANQGSEA come from the germline V gene. V was clipped by 8 bases and J by 7 bases, with 18 bases between them. The CDR3 runs to 13 residues. CDR3 nucleotide sequence: TGCAGCCTACAAACTGGTTCGAGAAATGAGCAGTTCTTC. This codes for CSLQTGSRNEQFF.

The chain uses TRBV9 and TRBJ2-2; 7 nucleotides agree with TRBD2. Germline CDR1 reads SGDLS; CDR2 reads YYNGEE. V lost 0 bases to trimming and J lost 2 bases; unmatched junction nucleotides: 4. The CDR3 consists of 16 residues. The CDR3 spells CASSVGASGNTGELFF. The CDR3 DNA follows: TGTGCCAGCAGCGTAGGAGCTAGCGGTAACACCGGGGAGCTGTTTTTT.

This CDR3 is CASSSQGITEAFF. Here the CDR3 DNA reads TGTGCCAGCAGCTCCCAGGGGATCACTGAAGCTTTCTTT. The genes are TRBV7-3 and TRBJ1-1; weak D call: TRBD1 (6 bases). Germline V gene data show CDR1 as SGHTA and CDR2 as FQGTGA. The CDR3 has 13 residues. V lost 4 bases, J lost 4 bases, and 10 bases lay in between.